Presented here are 30 T cell receptor beta chains from one specimen sequenced in a study of T-cell reconstitution after alpha-beta-depleted transplantation in children. Unique molecular identifiers were built into the TCRbeta library. MiXCR, run by TCRdb on the PCR reads, gives a single entry per CDR3 protein. The profile shows approximately 520,000 distinct CDR3 sequences, 10% to 12% of them singletons. Sequenced here: PBMCs, mostly from graft donor cells, sampled 180 days after TCRalphabeta/CD19-depleted stem cell transplant. These receptors were collected from a female patient between 2 and 15 years old who had a stem cell transplant for aplastic anemia, so the T cells may come from the graft donor.

V usage is TRBV20-1 and J usage is TRBJ2-5; D gene uncertain. The ends were cut back, 0 bases at V and 5 bases at J, with 10 bases in the middle. Per the germline V gene, CDR1 is DFQATT and CDR2 is SNEGSKA (reference sequence). This CDR3 comprises 13 residues. The CDR3 DNA follows: TGCAGTGCTAGAGACAGCGATAGGGAGACCCAGTACTTC. It yields the protein CSARDSDRETQYF.

In its sample, this clonotype was seen many times. This chain joins TRBV5-1 and TRBJ2-2, with 8 positions matching TRBD2. Per germline, CDR1 SGHRS and CDR2 YFSETQ. Trimming removed 1 base from V and 4 bases from J; junction bases left unmatched: 6. This CDR3 is 16 amino acids long. The CDR3, as DNA: TGCGCCAGCAGCTTGAGCGGGAGTCGAGGCACCGGGGAGCTGTTTTTT. Its protein product is CASSLSGSRGTGELFF.

The chain is built from TRBV2 and TRBJ2-7; 10 bases align to TRBD2. The germline V gene has CDR1 SNHLY and CDR2 FYNNEI. The CDR3 has 15 residues. After removal of 4 bases from V and 7 bases from J, the junction contained 10 bases not matched to a gene. CDR3 loop: CASSGLAGGPWEQYF. DNA for the CDR3: TGTGCCAGCAGTGGACTAGCGGGCGGCCCCTGGGAGCAGTACTTC.

V gene TRBV9 combines with J gene TRBJ2-5; TRBD2 aligns across 8 bases. The germline V gene has CDR1 SGDLS and CDR2 YYNGEE. The V and J ends lost 3 bases and 1 base, in that order; junction bases with no gene match: 5. This CDR3 region has 15 residues. The DNA for the CDR3 is TGTGCCAGCAGCGCAGCACTAGCGGCCCAAGAGACCCAGTACTTC. The encoded protein is CASSAALAAQETQYF.

V is TRBV6-2 or TRBV6-3 and J is TRBJ2-1, with D possibly TRBD1 on 6 matching bases. The CDR3 spans 14 residues. Per germline, CDR1 MNHEY and CDR2 SVGEGT. Trimming took 10 bases from V and 5 from J, leaving 18 bases between them. The CDR3 DNA sequence: TGTGCCACCCAGGGGCCGCGACTAAACAATGAGCAGTTCTTC. It encodes CATQGPRLNNEQFF.

This clonotype came up a few times. V and J are TRBV6-1 and TRBJ1-1; the D is unclear. Looked up from germline, CDR1 is MNHNS and CDR2 is SASEGT. The V end was cut by 2 bases, the J end by 8 bases, with 9 bases between. There are 12 residues in the CDR3. The CDR3: CASSERALEAFF. CDR3 nucleotides: TGTGCCAGCAGTGAACGAGCCCTCGAAGCTTTCTTT.

This clonotype was seen a handful of times. The V gene is TRBV18, the J gene TRBJ2-7; 7 positions agree with TRBD2. The CDR3 spans 17 residues. Germline CDR1 is KGHSH and CDR2 is LQKENI. V shed 0 bases, J shed 2 bases, and the junction held 10 bases outside the gene matches. The CDR3 DNA reads as TGTGCCAGCTCACCACCGGGGGGGAGAATATTAACCTACGAGCAGTACTTC. Residues: CASSPPGGRILTYEQYF.

This clonotype was detected only a few times. The chain employs TRBV12-5 and TRBJ2-7, with 9 positions matching TRBD1. The V gene's germline CDR1 is LGHNT and CDR2 FRNRAP. This CDR3 has 13 amino acids. Trimming took 6 bases from V and 6 from J; bases not matched to a gene: 6. The CDR3 loop reads CASGGQGLGEQYV. CDR3 in DNA: TGTGCTAGTGGCGGACAGGGGTTGGGCGAGCAGTACGTC.

V is TRBV29-1 and J is TRBJ2-3; 10 bases match TRBD2. The CDR3 loop spans 15 amino acids. CDR1 SQVTM and CDR2 ANQGSEA come from the germline V gene. J lost 3 bases, V lost 3 bases, and 6 bases had no gene match. The CDR3 protein is CSVDRSSGSTDTQYF. DNA for the CDR3: TGCAGCGTTGATCGGTCTAGCGGGAGTACAGATACGCAGTATTTT.

This clonotype was seen more than once but under ten times. The rearrangement joins TRBV7-8 to TRBJ2-7; no clear D gene. There are 13 residues in the CDR3. Per germline, CDR1 SGHVS and CDR2 FQNEAQ. Trimming took off 3 bases at V and 2 bases at J, with 8 bases between the two ends. The CDR3 DNA sequence: TGTGCCAGCAGCTTTGGTCATACCTACGAGCAGTACTTC. It is translated as CASSFGHTYEQYF.

This clonotype was counted only a few times. The chain joins TRBV20-1 to TRBJ2-1, with unresolved D. The CDR3 contains 14 residues. The V end lost 3 bases, the J end lost 0 bases, and 9 bases lay between the germline ends. Germline values: CDR1 DFQATT, CDR2 SNEGSKA (reference sequence). The DNA of the CDR3 is TGCAGTGCTAGGTGGCCGAGCTCCTACAATGAGCAGTTCTTC. The encoded protein is CSARWPSSYNEQFF.

The chain combines TRBV4-1 with TRBJ2-3; maybe TRBD2 (5 bases). CDR1 is MGHRA and CDR2 is YSYEKL in the germline V gene. This CDR3 is built from 16 residues. V lost 4 bases and J 4 bases, leaving 18 bases between the germline ends. The CDR3 sequence: CASSLWSGSRADTQYF. The CDR3 nucleotides are TGCGCCAGCAGCCTCTGGTCGGGGAGCCGTGCAGATACGCAGTATTTT.

This clonotype was detected only a few times. The chain has TRBV3-1 and TRBJ2-4, with TRBD2 matching 7 bases. This CDR3 region has 13 residues. Germline-derived CDR1 and CDR2 are LGHDT and YNNKEL (reference sequence). V gave up 3 bases and J gave up 13 bases; unmatched junction bases: 9. The CDR3 bases are TGTGCCAGCAGCCAGGGGGGGAGCCTGAGCCAGTACTTC. Encoded protein: CASSQGGSLSQYF. The variable domain in full, with the rest retrieved from reference TRBV3-1 and TRBJ2-4, is DTAVSQTPKYLVTQMGNDKSIKCEQNLGHDTMYWYKQDSKKFLKIMFSYNNKELIINETVPNRFSPKSPDKAHLNLHINSLELGDSAVYFCASSQGGSLSQYFGAGTRLSVL.

This clonotype occurred many times. The V call is TRBV4-3, the J call TRBJ2-1; 10 nucleotides match TRBD2. Per germline, CDR1 LGHNA and CDR2 YSLEER. The CDR3 extends over 18 amino acids. V shed 3 bases, J shed 8 bases, and the junction held 16 bases outside the gene matches. Written as DNA, the CDR3 is TGCGCCAGCAGCCAGGACGCTCGGACTAGCGGTTCAAGATATGAGCAGTTCTTC. Translated, it gives CASSQDARTSGSRYEQFF.

There are a few counts of this clonotype. In DNA, the CDR3 is TGTGCCAGCAGCGTAGCCCTGGGACGCGACGCTAGCTCCTATGGCTACACCTTC. Protein product: CASSVALGRDASSYGYTF. This chain links TRBV9 with TRBJ1-2, with D perhaps matching TRBD1 (5 bases). Trimming removed 0 bases at V and 4 bases at J, with 22 bases between. Germline CDR1 SGDLS, CDR2 YYNGEE. The CDR3 length is 18 residues.

This clonotype was recorded at least ten times. The chain carries TRBV7-2 and TRBJ2-3, with D possibly TRBD2 on 5 matching bases. Trimming took 4 bases from V and 10 from J, leaving 21 bases between them. The CDR3 has 15 residues. The germline CDR1 and CDR2 sequences are SGHTA and FQGNSA. CDR3 DNA: TGTGCCAGCAGCTCCCTAGCAGGTGTTTACTCTGCGCAGTATTTT. Protein product: CASSSLAGVYSAQYF.

The table lists this clonotype with a few counts. The chain links TRBV29-1 to TRBJ1-4, with D possibly matching TRBD1 (6 bases). This CDR3 spans 14 amino acids. V was trimmed by 1 base and J by 7 bases, leaving 13 bases between them. Per the germline V gene, CDR1 is SQVTM and CDR2 is ANQGSEA. The CDR3 is CSVEGGRGGEKLFF. In nucleotides, the CDR3 is TGCAGCGTTGAAGGGGGCAGGGGAGGTGAAAAACTGTTTTTT.

This clonotype occurred many times. The rearrangement links TRBV6-5 to TRBJ1-4; TRBD1 matches at 12 bases. Trimming cost V 5 bases and J 10 bases; bases outside gene matches: 8. CDR1 MNHEY and CDR2 SVGAGI come from the germline V gene. The CDR3 extends over 15 amino acids. This CDR3 reads CASSLSGTGGGKLFF. In DNA form, the CDR3 reads TGTGCCAGCAGTCTCTCCGGGACAGGGGGCGGAAAACTGTTTTTT.

This chain joins TRBV15 and TRBJ2-7; a weak D match, TRBD2 (6 bases). CDR1 LNHNV and CDR2 YYDKDF come from the germline V gene (reference sequence). V was clipped by 0 bases and J by 6 bases, with 21 bases between them. The CDR3 covers 17 residues. This CDR3 is CATSRDKAGPAPREQYV. In DNA, the CDR3 is TGTGCCACCAGCAGAGATAAGGCGGGACCGGCCCCCCGCGAGCAGTACGTC.

V is TRBV7-2 and J is TRBJ2-7; D unclear. V was trimmed by 1 base and J by 11 bases, leaving 15 bases between them. CDR3 length equals 13 residues. Germline assignment: CDR1 SGHTA and CDR2 FQGNSA. CDR3: CASSLDLHSMEYV. The CDR3 nucleotides read TGTGCCAGCAGCTTAGATCTCCACTCAATGGAGTACGTC.

This clonotype turned up a few times. The rearrangement links TRBV29-1 to TRBJ2-3; no definite D call. Germline V lookup: CDR1 SQVTM, CDR2 ANQGSEA. Trimming cost V 5 bases and J 3 bases, with 3 bases left between them. There are 10 residues in the CDR3. The CDR3 DNA reads TGCAGCGTTTATACAGATACGCAGTATTTT. It translates to CSVYTDTQYF.

The rearrangement joins TRBV28 to TRBJ2-3; 8 bases agree with TRBD1. The CDR3 has 17 residues. Germline V CDR1 and CDR2: MDHEN, SYDVKM. Losses at the gene ends were 6 bases for V and 2 bases for J; bases not matched to a gene: 13. CDR3 amino acids: CASSALWTGNPTDTQYF. CDR3 bases: TGTGCCAGCAGCGCTCTATGGACAGGGAACCCCACAGATACGCAGTATTTT.

The chain carries TRBV5-1 and TRBJ2-1, with 7 bases lining up with TRBD2. The junction had 7 bases not matched to a gene; V was cut back by 0 bases and J by 1 base. The CDR3 spans 17 residues. In germline, CDR1 is SGHRS, CDR2 YFSETQ. The CDR3 loop is CASSLGFGEGSYNEQFF. CDR3 nucleotide sequence: TGCGCCAGCAGCTTGGGGTTTGGGGAGGGGTCCTACAATGAGCAGTTCTTC.

A few counts support this clonotype. This chain uses TRBV5-1 with TRBJ1-2; TRBD1 agrees at 7 bases. V was clipped by 4 bases and J by 5 bases; unmatched bases: 8. The germline V gene encodes CDR1 SGHRS and CDR2 YFSETQ. This CDR3 has 14 residues. CDR3 DNA sequence: TGCGCCAGCAGCGCGGGACAGCACCCTTATGGCTACACCTTC. The encoded protein is CASSAGQHPYGYTF. Supplemented by reference TRBV5-1 and TRBJ1-2, the full variable domain reads KAGVTQTPRYLIKTRGQQVTLSCSPISGHRSVSWYQQTPGQGLQFLFEYFSETQRNKGNFPGRFSGRQFSNSRSEMNVSTLELGDSALYLCASSAGQHPYGYTFGSGTRLTVV.

This clonotype was seen more than once but under ten times. This chain links TRBV28 with TRBJ2-4; TRBD1 aligns across 7 bases. The V and J ends lost 4 bases and 3 bases, in that order; junction bases with no gene match: 0. CDR3 length: 13 residues. The germline V gene has CDR1 MDHEN and CDR2 SYDVKM. This CDR3 is CASSWDSKNIQYF. As DNA, the CDR3 is TGTGCCAGCAGTTGGGACAGCAAAAACATTCAGTACTTC.

V usage is TRBV11-2 and J usage is TRBJ2-1; TRBD2 matches at 9 bases. V lost 5 bases and J lost 6; bases outside the gene matches: 5. The germline V gene has CDR1 SGHAT and CDR2 FQNNGV. The CDR3 spans 14 residues. This chain's CDR3 is CASSGLAGTNEQFF. The CDR3, as DNA: TGTGCCAGCAGCGGGCTAGCGGGAACCAATGAGCAGTTCTTC.

This clonotype was detected many times. The V gene is TRBV3-1, the J gene TRBJ2-3; weak D call: TRBD2 (6 bases). The CDR3 has 15 amino acids. The germline V gene has CDR1 LGHDT and CDR2 YNNKEL (reference sequence). Between the trimmed V and J ends, which lost 1 base and 1 base, there was a span of 9 bases. CDR3 nucleotides: TGTGCCAGCAGCCAAGCCCGGAGGGGCACAGATACGCAGTATTTT. Translating it yields CASSQARRGTDTQYF.

This clonotype was recorded many times. This chain connects TRBV27 to TRBJ2-2, with D tentatively TRBD1 or TRBD2 (6 bases each). The V gene's germline CDR1 is MNHEY and CDR2 SMNVEV (reference sequence). V gave up 2 bases and J gave up 5 bases, with 12 bases separating them. The CDR3 has 15 amino acids. Here the CDR3 reads CASSLDRGRTGELFF. For the CDR3, the DNA is TGTGCCAGCAGTTTAGATCGGGGGCGAACCGGGGAGCTGTTTTTT.

This clonotype was seen more than once but under ten times. The V gene is TRBV7-6, the J gene TRBJ1-5; D call uncertain. This CDR3 spans 15 amino acids. Germline V gives CDR1 SGHVS, CDR2 FNYEAQ. V lost 1 base to trimming and J lost 3 bases, with 10 bases between them. CDR3 coding DNA: TGTGCCAGCAGCTTAGATTCAGGTTACAATCAGCCCCAGCATTTT. This encodes CASSLDSGYNQPQHF. Full variable domain (outside the CDR3, taken from reference TRBV7-6 and TRBJ1-5): GAGVSQSPRYKVTKRGQDVALRCDPISGHVSLYWYRQALGQGPEFLTYFNYEAQQDKSGLPNDRFSAERPEGSISTLTIQRTEQRDSAMYRCASSLDSGYNQPQHFGDGTRLSIL.

This clonotype has only a few counts. The chain links TRBV21-1 to TRBJ2-5; TRBD1, the table's D call, was not compared with the DNA. TRBV21-1 is a pseudogene. The CDR3 sequence is 16 residues long. CDR3 sequence (DNA): TGTGCCAGCAGCAAAGCGGGTACAGGGGATTTGGAGACCCAGTACTTC. This gives the protein CASSKAGTGDLETQYF.